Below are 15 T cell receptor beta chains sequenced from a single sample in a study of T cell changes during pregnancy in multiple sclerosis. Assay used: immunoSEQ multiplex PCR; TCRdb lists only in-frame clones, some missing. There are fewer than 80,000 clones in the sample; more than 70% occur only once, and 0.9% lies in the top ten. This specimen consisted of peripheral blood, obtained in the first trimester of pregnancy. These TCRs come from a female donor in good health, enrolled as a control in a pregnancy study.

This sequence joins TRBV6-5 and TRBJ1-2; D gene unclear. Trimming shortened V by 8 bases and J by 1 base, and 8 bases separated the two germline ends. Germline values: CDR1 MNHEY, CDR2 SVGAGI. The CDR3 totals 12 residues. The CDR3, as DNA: TGTGCCAGCGGCCAGAATAACTATGGCTACACCTTC. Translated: CASGQNNYGYTF.

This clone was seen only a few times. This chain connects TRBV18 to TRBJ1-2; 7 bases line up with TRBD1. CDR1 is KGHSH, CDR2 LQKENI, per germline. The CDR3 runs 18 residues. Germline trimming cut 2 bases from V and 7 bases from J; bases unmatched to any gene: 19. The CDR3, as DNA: TGTGCCAGCTCACCAAACCGGGACAGCCCCCTCTTACGAGCTGGCTACACCTTC. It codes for CASSPNRDSPLLRAGYTF.

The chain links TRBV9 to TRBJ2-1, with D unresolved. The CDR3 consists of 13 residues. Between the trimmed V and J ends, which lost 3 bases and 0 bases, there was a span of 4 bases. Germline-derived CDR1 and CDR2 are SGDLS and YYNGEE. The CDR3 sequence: CASSDSSYNEQFF. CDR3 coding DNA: TGTGCCAGCAGCGACAGCTCCTACAATGAGCAGTTCTTC.

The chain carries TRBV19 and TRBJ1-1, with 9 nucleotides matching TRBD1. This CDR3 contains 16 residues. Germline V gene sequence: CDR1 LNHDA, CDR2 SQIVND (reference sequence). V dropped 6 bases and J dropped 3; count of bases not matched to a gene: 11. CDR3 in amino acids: CASRNPGTGNHTEAFF. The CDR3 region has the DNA TGTGCCAGTAGAAATCCCGGGACAGGGAACCACACTGAAGCTTTCTTT. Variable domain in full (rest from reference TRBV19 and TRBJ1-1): DGGITQSPKYLFRKEGQNVTLSCEQNLNHDAMYWYRQDPGQGLRLIYYSQIVNDFQKGDIAEGYSVSREKKESFPLTVTSAQKNPTAFYLCASRNPGTGNHTEAFFGQGTRLTVV.

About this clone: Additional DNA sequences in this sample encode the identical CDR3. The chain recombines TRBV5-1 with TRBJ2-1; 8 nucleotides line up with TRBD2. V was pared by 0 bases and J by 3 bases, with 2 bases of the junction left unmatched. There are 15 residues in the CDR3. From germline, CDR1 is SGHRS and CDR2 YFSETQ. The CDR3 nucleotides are TGCGCCAGCAGCTTGGAAACTAGCGGCTACAATGAGCAGTTCTTC. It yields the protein CASSLETSGYNEQFF.

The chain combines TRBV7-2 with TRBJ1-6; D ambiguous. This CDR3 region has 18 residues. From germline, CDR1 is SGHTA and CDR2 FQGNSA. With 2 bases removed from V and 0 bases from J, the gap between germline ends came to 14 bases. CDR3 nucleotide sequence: TGTGCCAGCAGCTTAAGTGGCAGGCCGAGCTCCTATAATTCACCCCTCCACTTT. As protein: CASSLSGRPSSYNSPLHF.

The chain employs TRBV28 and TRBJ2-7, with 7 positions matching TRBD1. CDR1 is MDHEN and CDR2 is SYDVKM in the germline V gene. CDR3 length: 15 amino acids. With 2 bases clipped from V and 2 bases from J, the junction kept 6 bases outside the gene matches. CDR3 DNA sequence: TGTGCCAGCAGTTTACCTAGAGGGGGCACCTACGAGCAGTACTTC. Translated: CASSLPRGGTYEQYF.

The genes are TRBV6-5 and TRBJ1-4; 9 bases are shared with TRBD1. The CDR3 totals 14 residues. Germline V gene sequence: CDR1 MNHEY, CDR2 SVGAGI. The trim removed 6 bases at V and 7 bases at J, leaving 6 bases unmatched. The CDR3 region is CASRNTGGVEKLFF. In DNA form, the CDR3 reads TGTGCCAGCAGAAATACAGGGGGCGTTGAAAAACTGTTTTTT.

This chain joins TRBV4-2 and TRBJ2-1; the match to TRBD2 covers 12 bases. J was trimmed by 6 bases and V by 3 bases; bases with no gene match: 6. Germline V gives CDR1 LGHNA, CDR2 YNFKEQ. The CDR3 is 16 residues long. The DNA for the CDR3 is TGTGCCAGCAGCCAGGAACTAGCGGGGGGACCCAATGAGCAGTTCTTC. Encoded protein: CASSQELAGGPNEQFF.

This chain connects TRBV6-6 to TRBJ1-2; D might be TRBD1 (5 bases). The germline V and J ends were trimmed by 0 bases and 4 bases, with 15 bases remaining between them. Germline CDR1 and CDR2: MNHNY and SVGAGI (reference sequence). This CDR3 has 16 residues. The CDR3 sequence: CASSYSTAAGGYGYTF. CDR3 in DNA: TGTGCCAGCAGTTACTCGACGGCAGCGGGGGGCTATGGCTACACCTTC.

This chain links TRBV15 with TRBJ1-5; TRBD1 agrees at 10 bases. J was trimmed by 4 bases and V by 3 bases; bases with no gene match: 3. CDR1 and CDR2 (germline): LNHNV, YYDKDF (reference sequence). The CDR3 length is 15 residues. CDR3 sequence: CATSRGQGRNQPQHF. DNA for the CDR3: TGTGCCACCAGCAGGGGACAGGGGCGGAATCAGCCCCAGCATTTT. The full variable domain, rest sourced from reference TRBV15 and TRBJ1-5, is DAMVIQNPRYQVTQFGKPVTLSCSQTLNHNVMYWYQQKSSQAPKLLFHYYDKDFNNEADTPDNFQSRRPNTSFCFLDIRSPGLGDTAMYLCATSRGQGRNQPQHFGDGTRLSIL.

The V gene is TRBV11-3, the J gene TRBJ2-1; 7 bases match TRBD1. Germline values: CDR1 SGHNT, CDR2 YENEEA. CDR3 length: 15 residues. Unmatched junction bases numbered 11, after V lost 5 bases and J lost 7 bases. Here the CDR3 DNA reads TGTGCCAGCAGCCCTAGGACAGGTCACCTAAATGAGCAGTTCTTC. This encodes CASSPRTGHLNEQFF.

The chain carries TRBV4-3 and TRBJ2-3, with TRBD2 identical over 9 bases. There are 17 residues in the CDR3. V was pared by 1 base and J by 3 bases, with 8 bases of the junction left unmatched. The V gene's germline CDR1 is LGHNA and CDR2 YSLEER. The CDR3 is CASSQGPASGNTDTQYF. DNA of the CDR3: TGCGCCAGCAGCCAAGGTCCGGCTAGCGGGAATACAGATACGCAGTATTTT.

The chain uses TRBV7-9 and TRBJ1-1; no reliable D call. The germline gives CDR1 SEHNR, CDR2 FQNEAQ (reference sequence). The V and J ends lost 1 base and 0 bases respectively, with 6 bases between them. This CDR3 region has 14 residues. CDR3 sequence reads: CASSLVVVNTEAFF. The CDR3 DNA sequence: TGTGCCAGCAGCTTAGTCGTCGTGAACACTGAAGCTTTCTTT.

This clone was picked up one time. The CDR3 nucleotides read TGTGCCAGCAGGGGGCTCGGTCTGCACACTGAAGCTTTCTTT. Translation gives CASRGLGLHTEAFF. The rearrangement uses TRBV25-1 and TRBJ1-1, with a tentative D call TRBD1 (5 bases). V lost 6 bases, J lost 3 bases, and 14 bases lay in between. The CDR3 runs to 14 residues. The V gene's germline CDR1 is MGHDK and CDR2 SYGVNS.